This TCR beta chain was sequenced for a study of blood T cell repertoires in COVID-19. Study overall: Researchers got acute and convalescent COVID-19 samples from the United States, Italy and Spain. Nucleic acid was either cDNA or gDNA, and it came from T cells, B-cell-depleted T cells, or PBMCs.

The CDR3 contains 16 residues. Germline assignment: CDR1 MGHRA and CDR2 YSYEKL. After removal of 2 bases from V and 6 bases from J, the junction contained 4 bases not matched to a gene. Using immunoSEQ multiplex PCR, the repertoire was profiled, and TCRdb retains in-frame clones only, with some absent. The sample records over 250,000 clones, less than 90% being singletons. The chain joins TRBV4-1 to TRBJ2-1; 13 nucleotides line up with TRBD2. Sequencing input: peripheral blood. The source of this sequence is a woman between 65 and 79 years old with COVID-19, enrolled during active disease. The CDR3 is CASSQLGLAGTNEQFF. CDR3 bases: TGCGCCAGCAGCCAACTGGGACTAGCGGGGACCAATGAGCAGTTCTTC.